These T cell receptor beta chains were read from a single sample in a study of T cell changes during pregnancy in multiple sclerosis. This table comes from immunoSEQ multiplex PCR, and its TCRdb copy is limited to in-frame clones, with some not included. The sample records some 90,000 clones, 91% being singletons. The sequencing used peripheral blood, collected after pregnancy. These receptors came from a female donor in good health, enrolled as a control in a pregnancy study. The CDR3 runs from the conserved cysteine through the conserved F or W. A D gene is named only where the DNA matches it firmly. Clone size appears in some rows only: once, few, many, or a class for an expanded clone.

>.|TRBD1|TRBJ2-1|TRBV6-5
CASRTGGTYNEQFF
TGTGCCAGTCGGACAGGGGGCACCTACAATGAGCAGTTCTTC
>.|.|TRBJ2-7|TRBV6-5
CASSYSKWGGKFYF
TGTGCCAGCAGTTACTCGAAATGGGGGGGCAAGTTCTACTTC
>.|.|TRBJ1-3|TRBV2
CASRGGSGNTIYF
TGTGCCAGCAGGGGGGGATCTGGAAACACCATATATTTT
>once|TRBD1|TRBJ1-1|TRBV27
CASSLSQGGNTEAFF
TGTGCCAGCAGTTTATCACAGGGGGGGAACACTGAAGCTTTCTTT
>few|.|TRBJ2-7|TRBV2
CASHLDRGEQYF
TGTGCCAGCCACCTGGATAGGGGCGAGCAGTACTTC
>.|TRBD2|TRBJ2-1|TRBV19
CASSHELAGGYNEQFF
TGTGCCAGTAGTCACGAACTAGCGGGGGGGTACAATGAGCAGTTCTTC
>.|TRBD2|TRBJ2-2|TRBV7-3
CASSSSGAAGELFF
TGTGCCAGCAGCTCAAGCGGGGCGGCCGGGGAGCTGTTTTTT
>.|.|TRBJ1-2|TRBV2
CASRWNRTPNYGYTF
TGTGCCAGCAGGTGGAACAGGACACCTAACTATGGCTACACCTTC
>.|TRBD2|TRBJ2-7|TRBV4-1
CASSQAVGLASSRRNF
TGCGCCAGCAGCCAAGCCGTCGGACTAGCAAGTAGCAGGCGGAACTTC
>.|.|TRBJ2-7|TRBV28
CASSLLQGYEQYF
TGTGCCAGCAGTTTATTGCAGGGCTACGAGCAGTACTTC
>.|.|TRBJ2-1|TRBV4-3
CASSQSSVYNEQFF
TGCGCCAGCAGCCAATCATCAGTCTACAATGAGCAGTTCTTC
>.|TRBD1|TRBJ2-2|TRBV27
CASSPRTGSTGELFF
TGTGCCAGCAGTCCGCGGACAGGGTCTACCGGGGAGCTGTTTTTT
>once|.|TRBJ2-5|TRBV6-1
CASSERTAETQYF
TGTGCCAGCAGTGAAAGGACAGCAGAGACCCAGTACTTC
>.|.|TRBJ1-4|TRBV18
CASSPGRNEKLFF
TGTGCCAGCTCACCAGGGAGGAATGAAAAACTGTTTTTT
>.|.|TRBJ2-4|TRBV7-2
CASSLGTAAVGIQYF
TGTGCCAGCAGCTTAGGGACAGCCGCAGTTGGCATTCAGTACTTC
>.|TRBD2|TRBJ2-7|TRBV28
CASSRTGGTMYEQYF
TGTGCCAGCAGCCGCACGGGGGGTACGATGTACGAGCAGTACTTC
>.|TRBD1|TRBJ1-5|TRBV10-3
CAISRQGGNQPQHF
TGTGCCATCAGCCGACAGGGAGGCAATCAGCCCCAGCATTTT
>.|.|TRBJ2-1|TRBV4-2
CASSQEWESSYNEQFF
TGTGCCAGCAGCCAAGAATGGGAGAGCTCCTACAATGAGCAGTTCTTC
>.|.|TRBJ1-1|TRBV5-1
CASSLARGNTEAFF
TGCGCCAGCAGCTTGGCCAGGGGGAACACTGAAGCTTTCTTT
>.|.|TRBJ2-1|TRBV7-9
CASTRGQTYNEQFF
TGTGCCAGCACAAGAGGACAGACCTACAATGAGCAGTTCTTC
>.|TRBD1|TRBJ2-1|TRBV19
CARLTGSISYNEQFF
TGTGCCAGGTTGACAGGGTCTATCTCCTACAATGAGCAGTTCTTC
>.|TRBD1|TRBJ1-2|TRBV7-9
CASSFVPGQGTGNYGYTF
TGTGCCAGCAGCTTTGTCCCGGGACAGGGAACGGGTAACTATGGCTACACCTTC
>.|.|TRBJ1-2|TRBV25-1
CASRGWGGTYGYTF
TGTGCCAGCAGGGGCTGGGGAGGAACCTATGGCTACACCTTC
>once|.|TRBJ1-1|TRBV15
CATSSGDINTEAFF
TGTGCCACCAGCTCCGGGGACATTAACACTGAAGCTTTCTTT
>.|.|TRBJ1-1|TRBV14
CASSQAPRSEAFF
TGTGCCAGCAGCCAGGCCCCAAGATCTGAAGCTTTCTTT
>.|.|TRBJ2-7|TRBV7-3
CASSPTGYPDEQYF
TGTGCCAGCAGCCCTACAGGGTACCCTGACGAGCAGTACTTC
>.|.|TRBJ1-2|TRBV5-1
CASSWGGANPQRDGYTF
TGCGCCAGCAGCTGGGGGGGGGCTAACCCACAGCGGGATGGCTACACCTTC
>once|.|TRBJ2-7|TRBV6-1
CASSEGVRGSYEQYF
TGTGCCAGCAGTGAAGGGGTCAGGGGCTCCTACGAGCAGTACTTC
>.|.|TRBJ1-2|TRBV28
CASSSSTADSANYGYTF
TGTGCCAGCAGTTCTTCCACCGCGGACAGCGCTAACTATGGCTACACCTTC
>.|TRBD1|TRBJ2-3|TRBV28
CASIQGASSTDTQYF
TGTGCCAGCATCCAGGGGGCCTCTAGCACAGATACGCAGTATTTT
>once|TRBD1|TRBJ2-1|TRBV30
CAWKGGERDRGLLSYNEQFF
TGTGCCTGGAAAGGAGGGGAGAGAGACAGGGGGCTTCTTTCCTACAATGAGCAGTTCTTC
>.|.|TRBJ1-6|TRBV28
CASSLRTPLHF
TGTGCCAGCAGCCTGCGCACACCCCTCCACTTT
>.|.|TRBJ2-7|TRBV27
CASSRADSYEQYF
TGTGCCAGCTCCCGAGCGGACTCCTACGAGCAGTACTTC
>.|TRBD2|TRBJ2-7|TRBV11-2
CASSLYTSGSNEQYF
TGTGCCAGCAGCTTATATACTAGCGGATCCAACGAGCAGTACTTC
>.|TRBD1|TRBJ2-7|TRBV6-5
CASSYGTGTIEQYF
TGTGCCAGCAGTTACGGGACAGGGACGATAGAGCAGTACTTC
>.|.|TRBJ2-4|TRBV6-1
CATASGSANIQYF
TGTGCCACTGCCTCCGGGTCCGCAAACATTCAGTACTTC
>.|.|TRBJ2-5|TRBV30
CAWSSRGVRQETQYF
TGTGCCTGGAGCTCGCGCGGGGTAAGACAAGAGACCCAGTACTTC
>.|.|TRBJ2-5|TRBV5-4
CASSLGQTQETQYF
TGTGCCAGCAGCTTGGGACAGACTCAAGAGACCCAGTACTTC
>.|.|TRBJ1-1|TRBV7-6
CASSPGTRNTEAFF
TGTGCCAGCAGCCCTGGGACACGGAACACTGAAGCTTTCTTT
>.|.|TRBJ1-5|TRBV18
CASSPSSGYSNQPQHF
TGTGCCAGCTCGCCCTCAAGCGGCTATAGCAATCAGCCCCAGCATTTT